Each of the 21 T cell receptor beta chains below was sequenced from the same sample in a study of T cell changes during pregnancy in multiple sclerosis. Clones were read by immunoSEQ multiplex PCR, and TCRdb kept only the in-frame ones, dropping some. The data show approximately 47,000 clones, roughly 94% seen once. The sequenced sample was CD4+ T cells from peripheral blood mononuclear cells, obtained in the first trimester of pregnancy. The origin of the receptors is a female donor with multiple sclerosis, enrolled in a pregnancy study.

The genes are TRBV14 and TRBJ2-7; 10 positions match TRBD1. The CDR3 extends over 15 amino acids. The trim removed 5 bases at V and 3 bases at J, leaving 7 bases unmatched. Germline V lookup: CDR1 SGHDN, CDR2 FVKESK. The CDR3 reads CASSSRQGAVYEQYF. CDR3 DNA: TGTGCCAGCAGCTCACGACAGGGGGCTGTCTACGAGCAGTACTTC. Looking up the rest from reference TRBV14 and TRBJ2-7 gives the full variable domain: EAGVTQFPSHSVIEKGQTVTLRCDPISGHDNLYWYRRVMGKEIKFLLHFVKESKQDESGMPNNRFLAERTGGTYSTLKVQPAELEDSGVYFCASSSRQGAVYEQYFGPGTRLTVT.

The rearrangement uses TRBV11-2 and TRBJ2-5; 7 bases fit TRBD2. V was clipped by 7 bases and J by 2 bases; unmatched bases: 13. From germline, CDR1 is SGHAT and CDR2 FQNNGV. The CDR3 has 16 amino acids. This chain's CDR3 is CASKGWSGGVQETQYF. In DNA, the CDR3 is TGTGCCAGCAAAGGCTGGAGTGGGGGGGTTCAAGAGACCCAGTACTTC.

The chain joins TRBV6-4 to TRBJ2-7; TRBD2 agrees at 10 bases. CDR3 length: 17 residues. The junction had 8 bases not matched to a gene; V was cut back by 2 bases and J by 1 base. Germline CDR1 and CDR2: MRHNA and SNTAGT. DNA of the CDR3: TGTGCCAGCAGTGACGCTAGCGGGGGAAAGCTTTCCTACGAGCAGTACTTC. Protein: CASSDASGGKLSYEQYF.

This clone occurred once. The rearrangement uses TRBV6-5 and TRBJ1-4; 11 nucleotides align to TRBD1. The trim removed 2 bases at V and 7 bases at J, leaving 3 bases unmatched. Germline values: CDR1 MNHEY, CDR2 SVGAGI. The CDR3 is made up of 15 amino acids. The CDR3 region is CASSYRDRGSEKLFF. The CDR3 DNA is TGTGCCAGCAGTTACCGGGACAGGGGGAGTGAAAAACTGTTTTTT.

CDR3 in amino acids: CASSPGRTGNTIYF. The CDR3 coding sequence is TGTGCCAGCAGCCCCGGGAGGACCGGAAACACCATATATTTT. The V gene is TRBV7-9, the J gene TRBJ1-3; D gene unclear. The CDR3 contains 14 residues. Per the germline V gene, CDR1 is SEHNR and CDR2 is FQNEAQ (reference sequence). V dropped 5 bases and J dropped 4 bases, with 12 bases sitting between them.

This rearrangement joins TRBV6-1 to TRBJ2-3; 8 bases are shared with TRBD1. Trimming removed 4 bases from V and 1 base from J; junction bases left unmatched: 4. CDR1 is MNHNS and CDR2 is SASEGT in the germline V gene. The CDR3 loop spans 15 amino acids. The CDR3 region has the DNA TGTGCCAGCAGTGGACAGGGGTCCCGCACAGATACGCAGTATTTT. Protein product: CASSGQGSRTDTQYF.

The CDR3 loop reads CASSQDRDRQETQYF. Here the CDR3 DNA reads TGCGCCAGCAGCCAAGACCGGGACAGACAAGAGACCCAGTACTTC. The chain joins TRBV4-1 to TRBJ2-5, with TRBD1 identical over 7 bases. This CDR3 comprises 15 residues. Losses at the gene ends were 0 bases for V and 2 bases for J; bases not matched to a gene: 3. Germline-derived CDR1 and CDR2 are MGHRA and YSYEKL.

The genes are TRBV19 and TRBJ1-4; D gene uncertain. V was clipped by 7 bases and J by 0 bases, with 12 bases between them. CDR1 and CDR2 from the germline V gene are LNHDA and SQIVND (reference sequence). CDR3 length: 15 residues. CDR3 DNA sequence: TGTGCCAGTACCCACAGACAATCAACTAATGAAAAACTGTTTTTT. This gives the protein CASTHRQSTNEKLFF.

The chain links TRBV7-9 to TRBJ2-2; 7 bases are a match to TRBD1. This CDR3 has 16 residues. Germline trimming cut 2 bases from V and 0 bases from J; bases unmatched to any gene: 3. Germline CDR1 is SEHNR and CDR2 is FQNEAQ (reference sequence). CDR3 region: CASSLKGQPNTGELFF. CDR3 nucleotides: TGTGCCAGCAGCTTAAAGGGACAGCCGAACACCGGGGAGCTGTTTTTT.

The CDR3 loop reads CASVGGAGGYTF. CDR3 DNA: TGTGCCAGCGTTGGAGGGGCGGGTGGCTACACCTTC. The rearrangement uses TRBV6-5 and TRBJ1-2; possibly TRBD1 for D (5 bases). CDR1 and CDR2 (germline): MNHEY, SVGAGI. This CDR3 region has 12 residues. Trimming removed 8 bases at V and 7 bases at J, with 14 bases between.

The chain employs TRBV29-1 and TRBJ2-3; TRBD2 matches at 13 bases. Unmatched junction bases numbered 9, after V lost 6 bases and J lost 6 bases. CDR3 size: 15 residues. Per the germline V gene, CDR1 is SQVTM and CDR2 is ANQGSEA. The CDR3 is CSVGLAGTRRDTQYF. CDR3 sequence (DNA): TGCAGCGTGGGACTAGCGGGGACGCGCAGGGATACGCAGTATTTT.

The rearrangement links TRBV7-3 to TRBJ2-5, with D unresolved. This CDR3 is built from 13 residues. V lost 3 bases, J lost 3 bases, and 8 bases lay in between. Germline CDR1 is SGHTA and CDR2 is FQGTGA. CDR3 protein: CASSLSIEETQYF. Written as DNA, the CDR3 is TGTGCCAGCAGCTTGAGCATTGAAGAGACCCAGTACTTC.

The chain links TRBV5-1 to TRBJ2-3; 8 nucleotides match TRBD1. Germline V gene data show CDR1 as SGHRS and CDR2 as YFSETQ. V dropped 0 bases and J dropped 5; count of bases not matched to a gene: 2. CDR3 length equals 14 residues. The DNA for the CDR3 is TGCGCCAGCAGCTTGGAAGGACAGGGAGATACGCAGTATTTT. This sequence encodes CASSLEGQGDTQYF.

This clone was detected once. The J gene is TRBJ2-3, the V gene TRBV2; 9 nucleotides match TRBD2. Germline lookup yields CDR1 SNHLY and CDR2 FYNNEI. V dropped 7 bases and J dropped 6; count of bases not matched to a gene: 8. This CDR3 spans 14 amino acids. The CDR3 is CASNRAGGGDTQYF. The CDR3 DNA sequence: TGTGCCAGCAATCGAGCGGGGGGAGGGGATACGCAGTATTTT.

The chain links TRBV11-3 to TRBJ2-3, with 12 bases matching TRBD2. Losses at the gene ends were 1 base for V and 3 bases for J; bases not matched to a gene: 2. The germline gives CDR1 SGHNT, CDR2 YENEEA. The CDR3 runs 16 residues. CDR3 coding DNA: TGTGCCAGCAGCTTAGGACTAGCGGGGGAGACAGATACGCAGTATTTT. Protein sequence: CASSLGLAGETDTQYF.

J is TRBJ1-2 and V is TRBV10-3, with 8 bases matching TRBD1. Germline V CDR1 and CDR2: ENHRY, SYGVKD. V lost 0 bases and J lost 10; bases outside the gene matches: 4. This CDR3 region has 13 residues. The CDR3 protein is CAISESRQGFYTF. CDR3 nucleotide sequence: TGTGCCATCAGTGAGTCGAGACAGGGGTTCTACACCTTC.

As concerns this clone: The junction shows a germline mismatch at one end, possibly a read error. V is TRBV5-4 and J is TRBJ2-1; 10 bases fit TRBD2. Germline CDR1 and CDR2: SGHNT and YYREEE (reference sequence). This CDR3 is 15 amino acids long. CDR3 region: CASRPGLAFDNGQFF. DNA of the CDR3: TGTGCCAGCAGGCCGGGACTAGCGTTTGACAATGGGCAGTTCTTC.

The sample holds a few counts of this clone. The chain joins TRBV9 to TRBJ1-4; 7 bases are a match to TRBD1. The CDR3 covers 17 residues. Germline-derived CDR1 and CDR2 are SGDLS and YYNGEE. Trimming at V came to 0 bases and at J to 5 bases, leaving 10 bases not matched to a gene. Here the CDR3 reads CASSVAATGRGNEKLFF. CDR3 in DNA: TGTGCCAGCAGCGTAGCGGCGACAGGGAGAGGGAATGAAAAACTGTTTTTT.

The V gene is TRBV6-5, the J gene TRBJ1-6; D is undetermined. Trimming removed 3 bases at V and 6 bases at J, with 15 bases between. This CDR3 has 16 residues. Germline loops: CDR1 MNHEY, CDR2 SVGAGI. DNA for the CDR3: TGTGCCAGCAGTTATCATGATACGGGTCGTAATTCACCCCTCCACTTT. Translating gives CASSYHDTGRNSPLHF.

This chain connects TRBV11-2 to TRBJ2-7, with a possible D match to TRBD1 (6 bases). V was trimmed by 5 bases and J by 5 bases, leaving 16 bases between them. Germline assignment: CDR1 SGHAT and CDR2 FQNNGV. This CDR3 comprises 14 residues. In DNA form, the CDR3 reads TGTGCCAGCAGCCCGCATGACAGGTCCCACGAGCAGTACTTC. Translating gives CASSPHDRSHEQYF.

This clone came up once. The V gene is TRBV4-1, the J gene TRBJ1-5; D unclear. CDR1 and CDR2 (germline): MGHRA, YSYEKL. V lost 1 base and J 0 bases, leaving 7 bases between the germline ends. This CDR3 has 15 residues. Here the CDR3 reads CASSQAGNSNQPQHF. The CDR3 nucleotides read TGCGCCAGCAGCCAAGCCGGGAATAGCAATCAGCCCCAGCATTTT.